The 21 T cell receptor beta chains in this list originate from one sample, sequenced in a study of blood T cell repertoires in COVID-19. Sequenced by immunoSEQ multiplex PCR; TCRdb stores in-frame clones only, minus some. The data contain 250,000 or so clones, roughly four fifths of them seen just once; the ten biggest clones take up roughly 3.1%. The sequencing sample was made of PBMCs or T cells enriched from blood (not recorded which). Receptor source: a man aged 50-60 years who had recovered from COVID-19.

The V and J genes are TRBV2 and TRBJ2-7; TRBD2 matches 9 bases. The V and J ends lost 2 bases and 1 base, in that order; junction bases with no gene match: 6. The V gene's germline CDR1 is SNHLY and CDR2 FYNNEI. This CDR3 is built from 16 residues. CDR3 DNA: TGTGCCAGCAGTGAAAGCGGGAGGCGCTCTTCCTACGAGCAGTACTTC. Its translation: CASSESGRRSSYEQYF.

The chain carries TRBV3-1 (or the pseudogene TRBV3-2) and TRBJ1-1; no reliable D call. Germline V gene sequence: CDR1 LGHDT, CDR2 YNNKEL (reference sequence). The CDR3 runs 12 residues. V was clipped by 4 bases and J by 4 bases, with 7 bases between them. The CDR3, as DNA: TGTGCCAGCAGCCCGGGGTTCACTGAAGCTTTCTTT. Translated, it gives CASSPGFTEAFF.

The chain couples TRBV5-5 to TRBJ2-1, with D unclear. The CDR3 extends over 13 amino acids. V was clipped by 0 bases and J by 7 bases, with 8 bases between them. Germline V CDR1 and CDR2: SGHKS, YYEKEE (reference sequence). CDR3: CASSLGLSNEQFF. The CDR3 region has the DNA TGTGCCAGCAGCTTGGGGCTTTCTAATGAGCAGTTCTTC.

The rearrangement uses TRBV29-1 and TRBJ2-1; 8 bases match TRBD2. Germline V gives CDR1 SQVTM, CDR2 ANQGSEA. This CDR3 has 16 amino acids. The ends lost 4 bases at V and 6 bases at J; junction bases unmatched: 14. The CDR3, as DNA: TGCAGCGTTGTGTTCTTTAGCGGGATCCCGGGCAATGAGCAGTTCTTC. It encodes CSVVFFSGIPGNEQFF.

V gene TRBV18 combines with J gene TRBJ1-2; D perhaps matches TRBD1 (5 bases). CDR3 length: 14 residues. Trimming took 3 bases from V and 1 from J, leaving 9 bases between them. Germline CDR1 and CDR2: KGHSH and LQKENI. CDR3 sequence: CASSPTTVNYGYTF. For the CDR3, the DNA is TGTGCCAGCTCACCTACGACAGTTAACTATGGCTACACCTTC.

The chain carries TRBV15 and TRBJ2-7; maybe TRBD1 (7 bases). From germline, CDR1 is LNHNV and CDR2 YYDKDF (reference sequence). Trimming left V 6 bases short and J 2 bases short, with 20 bases between. The CDR3 has 16 amino acids. CDR3 bases: TGTGCCACCAGAGTGGGGGGCGCGGACAGGCCCTACGAGCAGTACTTC. The encoded protein is CATRVGGADRPYEQYF.

The V gene is TRBV7-2, the J gene TRBJ2-3; tentative D call: TRBD1 (6 bases). With 1 base removed from V and 2 bases from J, the gap between germline ends came to 7 bases. Germline CDR1 reads SGHTA; CDR2 reads FQGNSA. This CDR3 is 14 amino acids long. CDR3 in DNA: TGTGCCAGCAGCTTAGGGGGGCACACAGATACGCAGTATTTT. Translation: CASSLGGHTDTQYF.

The genes are TRBV3-1 (or the pseudogene TRBV3-2) and TRBJ2-3, with 7 bases lining up with TRBD1. The CDR3 covers 16 residues. V was clipped by 2 bases and J by 1 base; unmatched bases: 6. Per the germline V gene, CDR1 is LGHDT and CDR2 is YNNKEL (reference sequence). The CDR3 sequence is CASSQRTGFRTDTQYF. The CDR3, as DNA: TGTGCCAGCAGCCAACGGACAGGCTTCCGCACAGATACGCAGTATTTT.

V is TRBV19 and J is TRBJ2-7; D uncertain. Trimming pared 2 bases from V and 3 bases from J, leaving 11 bases between. Germline CDR1 and CDR2: LNHDA and SQIVND (reference sequence). This CDR3 is 14 amino acids long. Here the CDR3 DNA reads TGTGCCAGTAGTATACAGGCCGACCGCTACGAGCAGTACTTC. Protein: CASSIQADRYEQYF.

V is TRBV5-6 and J is TRBJ1-2; 8 bases are a match to TRBD1. Germline V lookup: CDR1 SGHDT, CDR2 YYEEEE. With V trimmed by 4 bases and J by 6 bases, 5 bases remained unmatched. This CDR3 spans 13 amino acids. CDR3 sequence reads: CASSLPTGDGYTF. The CDR3 DNA reads TGTGCCAGCAGCCTACCGACAGGGGATGGCTACACCTTC.

The rearrangement links TRBV6-5 to TRBJ1-6; D is unresolved. V was cut by 6 bases and J by 8 bases, with 17 bases left in between. The germline V gene encodes CDR1 MNHEY and CDR2 SVGAGI. The CDR3 is 15 amino acids. CDR3 coding DNA: TGTGCCAGCAGAACCATAAAGAGGGCGGATTCACCCCTCCACTTT. Translated, it gives CASRTIKRADSPLHF.

This rearrangement joins TRBV4-1 to TRBJ1-3, with 7 positions matching TRBD1. This CDR3 has 14 residues. Germline V gene lookup returns CDR1 MGHRA and CDR2 YSYEKL. With V trimmed by 3 bases and J by 8 bases, 7 bases remained unmatched. Here the CDR3 reads CASSHPRDRYTIYF. In nucleotides, the CDR3 is TGCGCCAGCAGCCATCCCCGGGACAGATACACCATATATTTT.

The chain carries TRBV6-2 or TRBV6-3 and TRBJ2-3, with D perhaps matching TRBD1 (6 bases). From germline, CDR1 is MNHEY and CDR2 SVGEGT. The CDR3 sequence is 17 residues long. Trimming left V 2 bases short and J 2 bases short, with 17 bases between. CDR3 protein: CASSYAGQGLITDTQYF. CDR3 sequence (DNA): TGTGCCAGCAGTTACGCCGGCCAGGGGCTTATCACAGATACGCAGTATTTT.

A single count supports this clone. The chain carries TRBV5-1 and TRBJ1-6; D is possibly TRBD1 (6 bases). Germline V gene data show CDR1 as SGHRS and CDR2 as YFSETQ. The germline V and J ends were trimmed by 1 base and 2 bases, with 16 bases remaining between them. CDR3 length equals 18 residues. The DNA of the CDR3 is TGCGCCAGCAGCTTGAGGGCGGCCGGGGACACCTATAATTCACCCCTCCACTTT. Residues: CASSLRAAGDTYNSPLHF.

This clone was counted a single time. The chain employs TRBV28 and TRBJ1-6; a possible D gene is TRBD1 (5 bases). CDR3 length: 15 residues. Trimming stripped 4 bases from V and 5 bases from J, with 12 bases between. Germline V gene sequence: CDR1 MDHEN, CDR2 SYDVKM. CDR3 sequence reads: CASSSLDRDNSPLHF. The CDR3 DNA is TGTGCCAGCAGTTCTCTCGACAGAGATAATTCACCCCTCCACTTT.

This clone was counted at least ten times. V and J are TRBV5-4 and TRBJ1-1; D is possibly TRBD1 (6 bases). Trimming pared 4 bases from V and 4 bases from J, leaving 23 bases between. Looked up from germline, CDR1 is SGHNT and CDR2 is YYREEE (reference sequence). This CDR3 is built from 17 residues. Written as DNA, the CDR3 is TGTGCCAGCAGCCCCGGAAGGGGGATGGCGTCAGCCACTGAAGCTTTCTTT. Its translation is CASSPGRGMASATEAFF.

The count of this clone is one. At one boundary the junction diverges from the germline segment, which might be a read error. The V call is TRBV7-7, the J call TRBJ2-7; TRBD1 agrees at 7 bases. The length of the CDR3 is 18 residues. Germline-derived CDR1 and CDR2 are SSHAT and FNYEAQ (reference sequence). Here the CDR3 reads CASSLGTQGDVGRYEQYF. The DNA for the CDR3 is TGTGCTAGCAGCTTAGGAACCCAGGGGGACGTGGGGCGGTACGAGCAGTACTTC.

This sequence joins TRBV28 and TRBJ2-5; D perhaps matches TRBD1 (6 bases). The V gene's germline CDR1 is MDHEN and CDR2 SYDVKM. The CDR3 is 14 residues long. Trimming left V 8 bases short and J 0 bases short, with 13 bases between. The CDR3 region is CASWQGQHQETQYF. For the CDR3, the DNA is TGTGCCAGCTGGCAGGGACAACACCAAGAGACCCAGTACTTC.

The chain employs TRBV10-3 and TRBJ2-1, with TRBD1 as a possible D gene (6 bases). The CDR3 loop spans 13 amino acids. The V gene's germline CDR1 is ENHRY and CDR2 SYGVKD. The V gene lost 2 bases and the J gene lost 8 bases, with 10 bases spanning the gap. This CDR3 is CAISEERGYEQFF. The DNA of the CDR3 is TGTGCCATCAGTGAGGAAAGGGGGTATGAGCAGTTCTTC.

The chain joins TRBV5-1 to TRBJ1-4; 9 positions match TRBD1. From germline, CDR1 is SGHRS and CDR2 YFSETQ. There are 16 residues in the CDR3. The V and J ends lost 2 bases and 8 bases, in that order; junction bases with no gene match: 10. The CDR3, as DNA: TGCGCCAGCAGCTTAGATATTGGACAGGGGCAGGAAAAACTGTTTTTT. Translation: CASSLDIGQGQEKLFF. The complete variable domain, with remaining parts taken from reference TRBV5-1 and TRBJ1-4, reads KAGVTQTPRYLIKTRGQQVTLSCSPISGHRSVSWYQQTPGQGLQFLFEYFSETQRNKGNFPGRFSGRQFSNSRSEMNVSTLELGDSALYLCASSLDIGQGQEKLFFGSGTQLSVL.

This clone appeared many times. The CDR3 coding sequence is TGTGCCAGCAGCTTGACAGTGAACACTGAAGCTTTCTTT. It yields the protein CASSLTVNTEAFF. The J gene is TRBJ1-1, the V gene TRBV11-2; D is perhaps TRBD1 (5 bases). This CDR3 comprises 13 residues. Trimming took off 3 bases at V and 0 bases at J, with 5 bases between the two ends. Germline V gene data show CDR1 as SGHAT and CDR2 as FQNNGV.